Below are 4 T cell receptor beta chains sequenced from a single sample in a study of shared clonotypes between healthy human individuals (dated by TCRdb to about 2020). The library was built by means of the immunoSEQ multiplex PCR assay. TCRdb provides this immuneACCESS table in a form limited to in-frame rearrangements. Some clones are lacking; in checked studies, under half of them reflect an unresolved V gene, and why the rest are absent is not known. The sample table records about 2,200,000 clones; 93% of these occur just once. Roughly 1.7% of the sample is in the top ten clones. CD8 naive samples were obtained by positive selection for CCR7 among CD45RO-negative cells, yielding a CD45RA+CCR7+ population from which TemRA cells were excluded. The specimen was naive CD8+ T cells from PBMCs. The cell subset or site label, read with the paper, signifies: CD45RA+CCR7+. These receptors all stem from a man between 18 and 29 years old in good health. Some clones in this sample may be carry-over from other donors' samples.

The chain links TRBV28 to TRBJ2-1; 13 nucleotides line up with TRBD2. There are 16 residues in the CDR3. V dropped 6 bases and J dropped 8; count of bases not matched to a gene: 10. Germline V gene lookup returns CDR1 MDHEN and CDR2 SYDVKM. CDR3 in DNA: TGTGCCAGCAGCCCAGGGACTAGCGGGATGGACGATGAGCAGTTCTTC. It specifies CASSPGTSGMDDEQFF.

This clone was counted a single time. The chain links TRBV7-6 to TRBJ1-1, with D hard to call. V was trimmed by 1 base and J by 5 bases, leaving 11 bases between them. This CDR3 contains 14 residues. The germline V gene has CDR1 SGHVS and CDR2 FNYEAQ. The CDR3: CASSLEVRTTEAFF. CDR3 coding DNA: TGTGCCAGCAGCTTAGAGGTTCGCACAACTGAAGCTTTCTTT. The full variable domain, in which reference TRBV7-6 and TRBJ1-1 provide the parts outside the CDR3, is GAGVSQSPRYKVTKRGQDVALRCDPISGHVSLYWYRQALGQGPEFLTYFNYEAQQDKSGLPNDRFSAERPEGSISTLTIQRTEQRDSAMYRCASSLEVRTTEAFFGQGTRLTVV.

In nucleotides, the CDR3 is TGTGCCAGCAGCACGGGACAGGGAACATTGGCCCAGTACTTC. Encoded protein: CASSTGQGTLAQYF. This chain links TRBV6-6 with TRBJ2-5, with 9 bases lining up with TRBD1. V shed 6 bases and J 9 bases; nucleotides not matched to a gene: 11. The CDR3 is made up of 14 amino acids. CDR1 and CDR2 (germline): MNHNY, SVGAGI (reference sequence).

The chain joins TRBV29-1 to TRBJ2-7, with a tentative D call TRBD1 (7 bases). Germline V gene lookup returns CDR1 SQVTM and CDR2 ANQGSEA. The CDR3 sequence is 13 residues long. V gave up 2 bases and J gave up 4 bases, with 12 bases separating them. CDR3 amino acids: CSVELPGGYEQYF. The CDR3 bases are TGCAGCGTTGAACTTCCAGGGGGGTACGAGCAGTACTTC.